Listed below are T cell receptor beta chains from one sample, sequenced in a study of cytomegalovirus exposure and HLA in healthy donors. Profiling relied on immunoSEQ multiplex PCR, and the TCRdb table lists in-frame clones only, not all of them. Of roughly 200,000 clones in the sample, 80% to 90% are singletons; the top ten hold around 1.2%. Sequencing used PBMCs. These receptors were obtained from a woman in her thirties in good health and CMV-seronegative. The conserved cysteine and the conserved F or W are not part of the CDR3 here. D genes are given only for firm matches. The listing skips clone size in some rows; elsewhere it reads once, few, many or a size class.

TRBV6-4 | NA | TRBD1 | ASSGQGGQPQH
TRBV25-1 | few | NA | ASSGDTYEQY
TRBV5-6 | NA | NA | ASSSLQGFTQY
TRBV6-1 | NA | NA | ASSEARRLSNTIY
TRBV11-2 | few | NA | ASSNTIYGYT
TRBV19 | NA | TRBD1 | ASSMGTGIYTEAF
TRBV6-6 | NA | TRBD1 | ASSNRGGNQPQH
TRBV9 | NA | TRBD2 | ASSVGASGRSDTQY
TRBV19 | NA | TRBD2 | ASSRVAGEGYEQY
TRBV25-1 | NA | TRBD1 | ASTPQGDTGELF
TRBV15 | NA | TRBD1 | ATSSLNRGRGEKLF
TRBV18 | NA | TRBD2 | ASSPETSGYEQY
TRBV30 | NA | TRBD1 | AFRRGNEKLF
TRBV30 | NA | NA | AWSEVTNEKLF
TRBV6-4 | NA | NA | ASSETGMNTEAF
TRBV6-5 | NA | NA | ASTNGAGAGAF
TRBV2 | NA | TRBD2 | ASRARGGAKNEQF
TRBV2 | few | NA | ASSPNQPQH
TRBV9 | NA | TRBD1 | ASSVETGTGGGHNEQF
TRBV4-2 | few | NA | ASSPLQDRYEQY
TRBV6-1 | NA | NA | ASRWARAFEAF
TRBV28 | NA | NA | ASSFGISPGELF
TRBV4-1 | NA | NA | ASSQDMERQNGELF
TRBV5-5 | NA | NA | ASSLLRVRTGELF
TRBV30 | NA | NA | AWSTWGGVVSPLH
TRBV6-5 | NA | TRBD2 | ASSYGTSGKNEQF